These T cell receptor beta chains were read from a single sample in a study of blood T cell repertoires in COVID-19. Assay used: immunoSEQ multiplex PCR; TCRdb lists only in-frame clones, some missing. Of over 150,000 clones listed, roughly 87% are singletons. Sequencing used peripheral blood. Receptor source: a woman aged 60-70 years who had recovered from COVID-19. Both conserved end residues are part of each CDR3. Each record gives: clone size, D gene, V gene, J gene, CDR3 protein, CDR3 DNA. D genes are given only for firm matches. Clone size is stated in some rows and not others, as once, few, many or a class when expanded.

abundance: NA; d_gene: NA; v_gene: TRBV2; j_gene: TRBJ1-4; CDR3aa: CASSDGQVNEKLFF; CDR3nt: TGTGCCAGCAGTGATGGTCAGGTTAATGAAAAACTGTTTTTT
abundance: NA; d_gene: TRBD1; v_gene: TRBV3-1/TRBV3-2; j_gene: TRBJ1-1; CDR3aa: CASSHRRDSTEAFF; CDR3nt: TGTGCCAGCAGCCACCGCCGGGACAGCACTGAAGCTTTCTTT
abundance: NA; d_gene: NA; v_gene: TRBV5-1; j_gene: TRBJ2-7; CDR3aa: CASSLGALYEQYF; CDR3nt: TGCGCCAGCAGCTTGGGGGCGTTGTACGAGCAGTACTTC
abundance: NA; d_gene: NA; v_gene: TRBV5-1; j_gene: TRBJ2-5; CDR3aa: CASSLGGVEETQYF; CDR3nt: TGCGCCAGCAGCTTAGGCGGGGTTGAAGAGACCCAGTACTTC
abundance: NA; d_gene: NA; v_gene: TRBV12-3/TRBV12-4; j_gene: TRBJ2-3; CDR3aa: CASSGENTDTQYF; CDR3nt: TGTGCCAGCAGCGGGGAGAACACAGATACGCAGTATTTT
abundance: NA; d_gene: NA; v_gene: TRBV4-1; j_gene: TRBJ2-7; CDR3aa: CASSQEEGGSYEQYF; CDR3nt: TGCGCCAGCAGCCAAGAAGAAGGGGGATCCTACGAGCAGTACTTC
abundance: few; d_gene: NA; v_gene: TRBV5-1; j_gene: TRBJ2-3; CDR3aa: CASTDSGRVTDTQYF; CDR3nt: TGCGCCAGCACAGACTCTGGTCGAGTCACAGATACGCAGTATTTT
abundance: NA; d_gene: NA; v_gene: TRBV9; j_gene: TRBJ1-1; CDR3aa: CASRPGVSMNTEAFF; CDR3nt: TGTGCCAGCAGGCCAGGGGTTTCCATGAACACTGAAGCTTTCTTT
abundance: NA; d_gene: TRBD1; v_gene: TRBV9; j_gene: TRBJ1-6; CDR3aa: CASSPTGTPLSSYNSPLHF; CDR3nt: TGTGCCAGCAGCCCGACAGGGACACCGTTGAGCTCCTATAATTCACCCCTCCACTTT
abundance: many; d_gene: NA; v_gene: TRBV6-5; j_gene: TRBJ2-3; CDR3aa: CASSHGGTDTQYF; CDR3nt: TGTGCCAGCAGTCACGGGGGAACAGATACGCAGTATTTT
abundance: NA; d_gene: NA; v_gene: TRBV12-3/TRBV12-4; j_gene: TRBJ2-7; CDR3aa: CASSLRGGEQYF; CDR3nt: TGTGCCAGCAGTTTAAGGGGGGGCGAGCAGTACTTC
abundance: NA; d_gene: NA; v_gene: TRBV11-2; j_gene: TRBJ1-1; CDR3aa: CASSLRRTRNTEAFF; CDR3nt: TGTGCCAGCAGCTTAAGGAGAACACGGAACACTGAAGCTTTCTTT
abundance: NA; d_gene: NA; v_gene: TRBV19; j_gene: TRBJ1-4; CDR3aa: CASRAGIPGKLFF; CDR3nt: TGTGCCAGTCGGGCGGGGATCCCCGGAAAACTGTTTTTT
abundance: NA; d_gene: NA; v_gene: TRBV6-1; j_gene: TRBJ1-5; CDR3aa: CASSEAREGGRPQHF; CDR3nt: TGTGCCAGCAGTGAAGCGCGGGAAGGAGGACGGCCCCAGCATTTT
abundance: NA; d_gene: TRBD1; v_gene: TRBV2; j_gene: TRBJ1-2; CDR3aa: CASRGQSGYGYTF; CDR3nt: TGTGCCAGCAGGGGACAGTCAGGTTATGGCTACACCTTC
abundance: NA; d_gene: TRBD1; v_gene: TRBV27; j_gene: TRBJ1-2; CDR3aa: CASSPSYGQGSLEGYTF; CDR3nt: TGTGCCAGCAGTCCCTCTTATGGACAGGGTTCCTTAGAGGGCTACACCTTC
abundance: once; d_gene: NA; v_gene: TRBV6-6; j_gene: TRBJ2-3; CDR3aa: CASSYRASPPTQYF; CDR3nt: TGTGCCAGCAGTTACAGGGCTAGCCCGCCTACGCAGTATTTT
abundance: NA; d_gene: NA; v_gene: TRBV15; j_gene: TRBJ2-5; CDR3aa: CATSRAFEETQYF; CDR3nt: TGTGCCACCAGCAGAGCCTTCGAAGAGACCCAGTACTTC
abundance: NA; d_gene: NA; v_gene: TRBV6-5; j_gene: TRBJ1-1; CDR3aa: CASSYGSPGTEAFF; CDR3nt: TGTGCCAGCAGTTACGGCTCCCCGGGCACTGAAGCTTTCTTT
abundance: NA; d_gene: TRBD1; v_gene: TRBV3-1/TRBV3-2; j_gene: TRBJ1-6; CDR3aa: CASSRQGANSPLHF; CDR3nt: TGTGCCAGCAGCCGACAGGGGGCAAATTCACCCCTCCACTTT
abundance: NA; d_gene: NA; v_gene: TRBV5-1; j_gene: TRBJ2-7; CDR3aa: CASSLQTGTYEQYF; CDR3nt: TGCGCCAGCAGCTTGCAGACGGGGACCTACGAGCAGTACTTC
abundance: few; d_gene: TRBD1; v_gene: TRBV5-6; j_gene: TRBJ2-1; CDR3aa: CASSAMTGLPISYNEQFF; CDR3nt: TGTGCCAGCAGCGCAATGACAGGGCTACCGATCTCCTACAATGAGCAGTTCTTC
abundance: NA; d_gene: NA; v_gene: TRBV18; j_gene: TRBJ1-2; CDR3aa: CASSGNGESYGYTF; CDR3nt: TGTGCCAGCTCAGGAAACGGGGAAAGCTATGGCTACACCTTC
abundance: NA; d_gene: NA; v_gene: TRBV10-3; j_gene: TRBJ1-5; CDR3aa: CAISDQGSNQPQHF; CDR3nt: TGTGCCATCAGTGACCAGGGGAGCAATCAGCCCCAGCATTTT
abundance: NA; d_gene: NA; v_gene: TRBV28; j_gene: TRBJ1-5; CDR3aa: CASSLLPGLLNQPQHF; CDR3nt: TGTGCCAGCAGTTTACTTCCGGGACTCCTCAATCAGCCCCAGCATTTT
abundance: NA; d_gene: NA; v_gene: TRBV6-6; j_gene: TRBJ2-2; CDR3aa: CASSYAPMNTGELFF; CDR3nt: TGTGCCAGCAGTTACGCGCCGATGAACACCGGGGAGCTGTTTTTT